The present entry profiles one TCR beta chain with its context. These data are taken from a study of blood T cell repertoires in COVID-19. For the study at large: Samples taken during acute and convalescent COVID-19 were collected in the United States, Italy and Spain. PBMCs, B-cell-depleted T cells, or T cells were the source of the cDNA or gDNA that made up the material.

This CDR3 comprises 16 residues. V was cut by 5 bases and J by 0 bases, with 17 bases left in between. Germline loops: CDR1 LGHNA, CDR2 YNFKEQ. In the authors' methods: Quantification of nucleated cells was approximated via reference gene primer amplification. The assay was immunoSEQ multiplex PCR, and TCRdb's table has in-frame clones only and misses some. Clone size and V and J calls were adopted from that table, with D and trimming inferred from the DNA. The sample gives 60,000 to 70,000 clones, about 85% of which show up once; about 3.2% is in the top ten. What was sequenced was peripheral blood. This clonotype was obtained from a man of 80 years or more with acute or convalescent COVID-19. The chain employs TRBV4-2 and TRBJ2-7, with D possibly being TRBD2 (7 bases). The CDR3, as DNA: TGTGCCAGCAGCGAATCAGGGGCTAGCGGCTCCTACGAGCAGTACTTC. Its translation: CASSESGASGSYEQYF.